The 9 T cell receptor beta chains given below trace back to one sample, sequenced in a study of beta chain features in type 1 diabetes. Study conclusions and caveats: Within each of all four CD4+ subsets, Type 1 diabetes patients had TCRB CDR3s that were moderately but significantly shorter.

These receptors are not linked to any known antigen. Expressed TCRB transcripts were sequenced because the isolated RNA had all been reverse transcribed beforehand. Here immunoSEQ multiplex PCR was the method, and the copy in TCRdb shows in-frame clones only, minus some. The sample has 300,000 to 400,000 clones, 9.6% seen once. Source material: central memory CD4+ T cells from blood. The receptors derive from a man aged 25-40 years with type 1 diabetes.

This clone came up a few times. The chain links TRBV6-5 to TRBJ2-5; D not certain. Germline loops: CDR1 MNHEY, CDR2 SVGAGI. The CDR3 runs 13 residues. V was pared by 10 bases and J by 0 bases, with 12 bases between. DNA for the CDR3: TGTGCCATCAAGTCTGCAAACCAAGAGACCCAGTACTTC. Amino acid sequence: CAIKSANQETQYF.

The rearrangement links TRBV27 to TRBJ2-7, with TRBD2 identical over 10 bases. The CDR3 is 16 residues long. Germline V lookup: CDR1 MNHEY, CDR2 SMNVEV (reference sequence). The trim removed 5 bases at V and 6 bases at J, leaving 13 bases unmatched. Written as DNA, the CDR3 is TGTGCCAGCAGTACGCAGCAGCGGGAGGGCCGCCCCGAGCAGTACTTC. It specifies CASSTQQREGRPEQYF.

The rearrangement uses TRBV10-1 and TRBJ2-2, with TRBD1 matching over 7 bases. The CDR3 extends over 15 amino acids. Germline CDR1 WNHNN, CDR2 SYGVQD (reference sequence). V lost 6 bases to trimming and J lost 0 bases; unmatched junction nucleotides: 4. The CDR3 protein is CASRTGTPNTGELFF. Written as DNA, the CDR3 is TGCGCCAGCAGGACAGGGACGCCGAACACCGGGGAGCTGTTTTTT.

The gene calls are TRBV11-3 and TRBJ2-5; D not resolved. The V and J ends lost 4 bases and 5 bases respectively, with 11 bases between them. Germline V gives CDR1 SGHNT, CDR2 YENEEA. CDR3 length equals 13 residues. The CDR3 protein is CASSSLLSETQYF. CDR3 nucleotides: TGTGCCAGCAGCTCCCTACTATCGGAGACCCAGTACTTC.

This rearrangement joins TRBV2 to TRBJ2-5; the D gene is possibly TRBD2 (6 bases). The V and J ends lost 5 bases and 4 bases respectively, with 20 bases between them. CDR3 length: 16 residues. Germline lookup yields CDR1 SNHLY and CDR2 FYNNEI. Written as DNA, the CDR3 is TGTGCCAGCAGTCAGGACTACACGGTGAAGGGAGAGACCCAGTACTTC. Encoded protein: CASSQDYTVKGETQYF.

This clone was counted between two and nine times. The chain links TRBV19 to TRBJ2-7; unclear D gene. Trimming left V 4 bases short and J 0 bases short, with 7 bases between. This CDR3 has 13 residues. Germline CDR1 is LNHDA and CDR2 is SQIVND (reference sequence). The CDR3 loop is CASSKGRSYEQYF. As DNA, the CDR3 is TGTGCCAGTAGTAAAGGTCGCTCCTACGAGCAGTACTTC. The full variable domain, in which reference TRBV19 and TRBJ2-7 provide the parts outside the CDR3, is DGGITQSPKYLFRKEGQNVTLSCEQNLNHDAMYWYRQDPGQGLRLIYYSQIVNDFQKGDIAEGYSVSREKKESFPLTVTSAQKNPTAFYLCASSKGRSYEQYFGPGTRLTVT.

This clone was recorded a few times. V gene TRBV5-1 combines with J gene TRBJ2-5; D call uncertain. The CDR3 is 16 amino acids. Germline V CDR1 and CDR2: SGHRS, YFSETQ. V was cut by 4 bases and J by 5 bases, with 21 bases left in between. The CDR3 sequence: CASSLFGGPKQETQYF. The CDR3 nucleotides read TGCGCCAGCAGCCTGTTTGGTGGACCCAAGCAGGAGACCCAGTACTTC.

This clone was recorded at least ten times. This sequence is one base from a far larger clone and is likely a read error. Other DNA variants within this sample encode the same CDR3. The J gene is TRBJ2-7, the V gene TRBV7-9; unclear D gene. The CDR3 is 11 amino acids. V lost 5 bases to trimming and J lost 4 bases, with 6 bases between them. Germline CDR1 is SEHNR and CDR2 is FQNEAQ (reference sequence). The chain's CDR3 is CASSPGYEQYF. In DNA form, the CDR3 reads TGTGCCAGCAGCCCCGGGTACGAGCAGTACTTC.

V gene TRBV6-5 combines with J gene TRBJ2-3; the match to TRBD1 covers 10 bases. V lost 6 bases to trimming and J lost 4 bases; unmatched junction nucleotides: 7. Germline CDR1 is MNHEY and CDR2 is SVGAGI. The CDR3 consists of 15 residues. The CDR3 coding sequence is TGTGCCAGCAGCTCGGGACAGGGGTTTCCAGATACGCAGTATTTT. It translates to CASSSGQGFPDTQYF.